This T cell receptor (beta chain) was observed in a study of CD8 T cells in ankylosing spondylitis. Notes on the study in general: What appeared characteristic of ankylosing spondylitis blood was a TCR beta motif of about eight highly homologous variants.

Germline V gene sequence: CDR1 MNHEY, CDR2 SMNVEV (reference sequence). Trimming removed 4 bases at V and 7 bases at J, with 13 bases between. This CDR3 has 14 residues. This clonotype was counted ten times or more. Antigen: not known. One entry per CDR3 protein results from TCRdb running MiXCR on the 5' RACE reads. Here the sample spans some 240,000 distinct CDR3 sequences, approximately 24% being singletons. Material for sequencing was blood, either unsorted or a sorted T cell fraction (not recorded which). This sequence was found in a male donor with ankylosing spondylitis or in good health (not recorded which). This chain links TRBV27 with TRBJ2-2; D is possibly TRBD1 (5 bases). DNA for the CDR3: TGTGCCAGCAGTTCAGGGTGGAGTGGCGGGGAGCTGTTTTTT. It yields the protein CASSSGWSGGELFF.